Included here is one TCR beta chain sequence, with context. Its antigen is undetermined. Germline V gene data show CDR1 as SQVTM and CDR2 as ANQGSEA. The CDR3 is 12 residues long. V lost 0 bases and J lost 5, with 8 bases in between. This specimen belongs to a study of post-analysis software for immune sequencing data. Study at large: Recorded disease courses covered relapsing-remitting, secondary progressive and progressive-relapsing multiple sclerosis. Some patients had no subtype annotation. Study-level results: Controls showed lower frequencies than patients for 4 or 5 TRBV segments, and TRBV5-6, TRBV5-1 and TRBV20-1 were among these. By F measure, samples from a shared preparation batch strongly co-clustered. Multiple sclerosis was associated with a significant reduction in normalized Chao1 diversity relative to controls.

Unique molecular identifiers featured in each of the TCR beta cDNA libraries. Each batch of roughly 1 to 11 million T cells produced 450,000 to 500,000 cDNA molecules. Via MiXCR, TCRdb re-called the PCR reads, giving one row per CDR3 protein. The table has a few hundred thousand distinct CDR3 sequences, 30% to 45% seen once. The specimen was blood. The receptor's source is a girl under 18 with multiple sclerosis. This chain links TRBV29-1 with TRBJ2-7, with D possibly TRBD2 on 6 matching bases. CDR3 DNA: TGCAGCGTTGAAGACAGGGAGGACGAGCAGTACTTC. Translated: CSVEDREDEQYF.